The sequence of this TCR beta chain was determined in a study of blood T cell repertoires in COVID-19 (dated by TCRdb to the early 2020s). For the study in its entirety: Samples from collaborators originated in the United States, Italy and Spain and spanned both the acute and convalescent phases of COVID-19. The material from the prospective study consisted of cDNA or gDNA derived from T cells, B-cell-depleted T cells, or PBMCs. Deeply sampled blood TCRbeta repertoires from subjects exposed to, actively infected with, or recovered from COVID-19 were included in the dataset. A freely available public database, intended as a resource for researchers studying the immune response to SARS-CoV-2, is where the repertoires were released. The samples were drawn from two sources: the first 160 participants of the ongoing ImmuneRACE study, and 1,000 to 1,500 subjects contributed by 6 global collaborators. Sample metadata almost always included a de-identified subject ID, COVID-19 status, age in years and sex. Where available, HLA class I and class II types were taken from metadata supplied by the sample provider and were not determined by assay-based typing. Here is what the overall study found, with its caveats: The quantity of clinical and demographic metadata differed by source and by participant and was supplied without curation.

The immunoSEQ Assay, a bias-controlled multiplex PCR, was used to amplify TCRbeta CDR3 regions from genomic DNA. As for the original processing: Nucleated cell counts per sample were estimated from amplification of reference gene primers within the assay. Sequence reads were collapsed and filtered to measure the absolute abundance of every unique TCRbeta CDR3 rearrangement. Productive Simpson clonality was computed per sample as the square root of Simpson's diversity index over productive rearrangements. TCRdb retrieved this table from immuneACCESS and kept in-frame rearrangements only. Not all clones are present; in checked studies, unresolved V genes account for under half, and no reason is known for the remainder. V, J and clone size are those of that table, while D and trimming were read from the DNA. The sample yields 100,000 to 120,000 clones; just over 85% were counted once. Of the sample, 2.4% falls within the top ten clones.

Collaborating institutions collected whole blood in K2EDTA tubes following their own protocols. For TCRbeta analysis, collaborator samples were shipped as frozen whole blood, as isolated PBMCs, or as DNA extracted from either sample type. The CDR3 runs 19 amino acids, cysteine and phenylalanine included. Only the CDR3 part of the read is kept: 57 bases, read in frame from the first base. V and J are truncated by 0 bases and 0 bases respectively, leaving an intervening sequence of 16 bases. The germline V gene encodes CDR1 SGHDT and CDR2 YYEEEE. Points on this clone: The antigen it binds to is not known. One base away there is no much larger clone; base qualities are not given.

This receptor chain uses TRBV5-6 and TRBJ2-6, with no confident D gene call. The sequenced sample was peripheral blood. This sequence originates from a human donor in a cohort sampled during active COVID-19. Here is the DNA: TGTGCCAGCAGCTTGGAAGTAGGAACAGCCCACTCTGGGGCCAACGTCCTGACTTTC. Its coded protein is CASSLEVGTAHSGANVLTF.